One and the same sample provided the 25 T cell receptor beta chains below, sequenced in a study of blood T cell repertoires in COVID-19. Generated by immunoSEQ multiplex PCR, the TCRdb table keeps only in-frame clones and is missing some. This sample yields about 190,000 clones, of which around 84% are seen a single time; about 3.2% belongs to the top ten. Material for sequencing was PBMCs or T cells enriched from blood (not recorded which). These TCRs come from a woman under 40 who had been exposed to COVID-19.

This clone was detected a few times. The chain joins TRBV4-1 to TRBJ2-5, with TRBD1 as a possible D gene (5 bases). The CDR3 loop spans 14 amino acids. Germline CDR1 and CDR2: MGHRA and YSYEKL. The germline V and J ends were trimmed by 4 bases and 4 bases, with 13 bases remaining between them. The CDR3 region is CASSPVGHGETQYF. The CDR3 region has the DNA TGCGCCAGCAGCCCCGTAGGACATGGAGAGACCCAGTACTTC.

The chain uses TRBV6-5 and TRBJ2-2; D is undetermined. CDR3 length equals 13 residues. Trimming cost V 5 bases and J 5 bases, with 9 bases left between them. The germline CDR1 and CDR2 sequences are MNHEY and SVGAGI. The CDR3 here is CASSLTETGELFF. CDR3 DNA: TGTGCCAGCAGTCTCACCGAGACCGGGGAGCTGTTTTTT.

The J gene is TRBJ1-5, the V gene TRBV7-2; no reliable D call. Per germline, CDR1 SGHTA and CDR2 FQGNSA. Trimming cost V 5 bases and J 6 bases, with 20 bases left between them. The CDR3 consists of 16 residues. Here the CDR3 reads CASSPWTHKVSQPQHF. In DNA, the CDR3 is TGTGCCAGCAGCCCTTGGACTCATAAAGTTAGTCAGCCCCAGCATTTT.

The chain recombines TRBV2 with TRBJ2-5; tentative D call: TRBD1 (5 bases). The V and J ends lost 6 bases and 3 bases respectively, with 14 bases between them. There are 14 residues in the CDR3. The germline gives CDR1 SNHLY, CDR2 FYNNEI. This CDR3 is CASRASDSKETQYF. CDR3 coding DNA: TGTGCCAGCAGAGCCTCTGACAGTAAAGAGACCCAGTACTTC.

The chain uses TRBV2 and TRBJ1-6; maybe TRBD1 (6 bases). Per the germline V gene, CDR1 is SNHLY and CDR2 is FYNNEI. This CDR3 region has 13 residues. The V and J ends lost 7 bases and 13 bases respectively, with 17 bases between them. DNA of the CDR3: TGTGCCAGCATAGACAGGCCCTCATTCCCCCTCCACTTT. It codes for CASIDRPSFPLHF.

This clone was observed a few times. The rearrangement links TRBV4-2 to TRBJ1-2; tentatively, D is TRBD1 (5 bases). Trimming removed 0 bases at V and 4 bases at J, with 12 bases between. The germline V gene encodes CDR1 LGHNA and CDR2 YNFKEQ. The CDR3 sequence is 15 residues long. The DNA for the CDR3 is TGTGCCAGCAGCCAAGATGGCAGGGATACCTATGGCTACACCTTC. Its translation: CASSQDGRDTYGYTF.

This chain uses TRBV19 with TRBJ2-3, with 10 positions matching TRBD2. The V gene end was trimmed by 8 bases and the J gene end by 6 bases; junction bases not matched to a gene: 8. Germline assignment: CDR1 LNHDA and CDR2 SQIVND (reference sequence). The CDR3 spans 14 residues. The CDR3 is CASSSGGAVDTQYF. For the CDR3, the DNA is TGTGCCAGTTCGAGCGGGGGGGCCGTGGATACGCAGTATTTT.

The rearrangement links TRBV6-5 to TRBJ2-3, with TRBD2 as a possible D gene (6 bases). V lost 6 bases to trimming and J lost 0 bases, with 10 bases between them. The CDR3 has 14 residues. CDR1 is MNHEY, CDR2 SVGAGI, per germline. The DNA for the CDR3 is TGTGCCAGCAGACCTGGGACTAGCACAGATACGCAGTATTTT. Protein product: CASRPGTSTDTQYF.

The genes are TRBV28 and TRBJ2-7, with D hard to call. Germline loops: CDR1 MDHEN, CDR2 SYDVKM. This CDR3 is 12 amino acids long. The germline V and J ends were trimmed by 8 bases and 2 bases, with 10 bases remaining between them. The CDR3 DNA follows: TGTGCCAGCCAGACAATTCCCTACGAGCAGTACTTC. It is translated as CASQTIPYEQYF.

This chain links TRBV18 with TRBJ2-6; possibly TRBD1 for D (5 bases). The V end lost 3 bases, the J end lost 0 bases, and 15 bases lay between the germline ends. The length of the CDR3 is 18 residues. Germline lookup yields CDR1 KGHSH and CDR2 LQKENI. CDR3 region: CASSPGRQPASGANVLTF. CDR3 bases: TGTGCCAGCTCACCGGGGCGGCAGCCAGCCTCTGGGGCCAACGTCCTGACTTTC.

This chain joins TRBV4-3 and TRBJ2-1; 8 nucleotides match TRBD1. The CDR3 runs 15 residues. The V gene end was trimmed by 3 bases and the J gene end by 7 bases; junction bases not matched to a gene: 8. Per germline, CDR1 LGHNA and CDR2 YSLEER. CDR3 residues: CASSQEDRGLNEQFF. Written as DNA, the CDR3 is TGCGCCAGCAGCCAGGAAGACAGGGGTTTAAATGAGCAGTTCTTC.

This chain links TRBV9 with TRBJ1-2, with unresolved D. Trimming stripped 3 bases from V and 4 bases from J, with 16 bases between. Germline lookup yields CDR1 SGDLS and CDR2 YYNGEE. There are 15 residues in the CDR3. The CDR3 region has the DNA TGTGCCAGCAGCGCCTCCGCGGATTCTGGCTATGGCTACACCTTC. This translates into CASSASADSGYGYTF.

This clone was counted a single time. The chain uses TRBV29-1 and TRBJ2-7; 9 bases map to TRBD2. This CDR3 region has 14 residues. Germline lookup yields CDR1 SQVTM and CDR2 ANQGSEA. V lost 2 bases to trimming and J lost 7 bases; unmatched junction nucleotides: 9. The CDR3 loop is CSVEKGGGAGEQYF. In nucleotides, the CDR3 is TGCAGCGTTGAAAAGGGCGGGGGGGCAGGAGAGCAGTACTTC.

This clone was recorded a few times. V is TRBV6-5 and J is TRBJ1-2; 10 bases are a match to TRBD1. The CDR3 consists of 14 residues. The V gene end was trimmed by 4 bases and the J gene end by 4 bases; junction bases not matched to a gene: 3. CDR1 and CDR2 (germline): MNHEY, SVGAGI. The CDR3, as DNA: TGTGCCAGCAGTTTGGGACAGGGGAGCTATGGCTACACCTTC. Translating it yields CASSLGQGSYGYTF.

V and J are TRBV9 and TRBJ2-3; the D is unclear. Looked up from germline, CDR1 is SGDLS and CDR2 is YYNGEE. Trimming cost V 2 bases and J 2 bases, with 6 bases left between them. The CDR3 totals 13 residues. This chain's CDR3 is CASSVLLTDTQYF. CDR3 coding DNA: TGTGCCAGCAGCGTCCTCCTCACAGATACGCAGTATTTT.

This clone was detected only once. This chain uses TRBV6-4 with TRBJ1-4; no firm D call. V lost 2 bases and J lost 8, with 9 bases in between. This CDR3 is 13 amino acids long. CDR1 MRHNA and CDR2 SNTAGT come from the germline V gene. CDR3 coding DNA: TGTGCCAGCAGTGACGGGCGTGGGGAAAAACTGTTTTTT. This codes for CASSDGRGEKLFF.

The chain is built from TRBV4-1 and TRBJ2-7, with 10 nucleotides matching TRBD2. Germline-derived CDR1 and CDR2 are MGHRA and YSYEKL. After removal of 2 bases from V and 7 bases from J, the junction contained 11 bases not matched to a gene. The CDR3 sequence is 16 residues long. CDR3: CASSQLPLAGAGEQYF. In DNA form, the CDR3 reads TGCGCCAGCAGCCAACTCCCCCTAGCGGGGGCTGGGGAGCAGTACTTC.

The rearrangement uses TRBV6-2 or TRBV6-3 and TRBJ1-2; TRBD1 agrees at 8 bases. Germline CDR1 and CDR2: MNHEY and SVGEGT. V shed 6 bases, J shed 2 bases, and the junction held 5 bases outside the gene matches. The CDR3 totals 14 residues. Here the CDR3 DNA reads TGTGCCAGCAGCCCCGGGACAGGAAACTATGGCTACACCTTC. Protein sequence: CASSPGTGNYGYTF.

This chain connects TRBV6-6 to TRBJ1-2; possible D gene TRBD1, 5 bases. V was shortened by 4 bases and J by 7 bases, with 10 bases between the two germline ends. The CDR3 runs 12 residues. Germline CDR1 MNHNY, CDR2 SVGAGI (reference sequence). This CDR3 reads CASSLTVSGYTF. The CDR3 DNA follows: TGTGCCAGCAGTTTGACAGTCAGTGGCTACACCTTC.

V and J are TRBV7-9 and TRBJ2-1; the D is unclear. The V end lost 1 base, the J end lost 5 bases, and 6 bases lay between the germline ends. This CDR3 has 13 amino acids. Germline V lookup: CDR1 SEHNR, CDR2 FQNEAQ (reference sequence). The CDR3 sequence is CASSLEDNNEQFF. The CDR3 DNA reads TGTGCCAGCAGCTTAGAAGACAACAATGAGCAGTTCTTC.

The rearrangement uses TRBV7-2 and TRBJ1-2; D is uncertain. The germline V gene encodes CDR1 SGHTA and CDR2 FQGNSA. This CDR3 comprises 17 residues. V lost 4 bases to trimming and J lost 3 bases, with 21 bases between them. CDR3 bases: TGTGCCAGCAGCTCCGGGATAGAGGAGGGAGTGTACTATGGCTACACCTTC. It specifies CASSSGIEEGVYYGYTF.

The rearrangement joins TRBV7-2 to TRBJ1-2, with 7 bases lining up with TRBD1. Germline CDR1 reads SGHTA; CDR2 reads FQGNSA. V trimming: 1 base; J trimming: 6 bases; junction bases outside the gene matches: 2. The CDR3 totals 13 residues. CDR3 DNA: TGTGCCAGCAGCTTAGTGACAGGGAATGGCTACACCTTC. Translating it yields CASSLVTGNGYTF.

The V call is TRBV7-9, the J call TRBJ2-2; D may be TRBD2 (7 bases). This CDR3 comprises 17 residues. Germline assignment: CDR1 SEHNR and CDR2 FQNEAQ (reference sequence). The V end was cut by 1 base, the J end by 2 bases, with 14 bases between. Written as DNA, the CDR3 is TGTGCCAGCAGCTTAGTGTATCGGGGGGCCAACACCGGGGAGCTGTTTTTT. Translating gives CASSLVYRGANTGELFF.

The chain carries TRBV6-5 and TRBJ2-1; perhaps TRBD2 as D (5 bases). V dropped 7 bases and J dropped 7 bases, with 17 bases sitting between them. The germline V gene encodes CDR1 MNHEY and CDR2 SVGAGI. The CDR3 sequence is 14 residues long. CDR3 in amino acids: CASKRNGEGNEQFF. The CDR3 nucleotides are TGTGCCAGCAAGAGGAACGGGGAAGGGAATGAGCAGTTCTTC.

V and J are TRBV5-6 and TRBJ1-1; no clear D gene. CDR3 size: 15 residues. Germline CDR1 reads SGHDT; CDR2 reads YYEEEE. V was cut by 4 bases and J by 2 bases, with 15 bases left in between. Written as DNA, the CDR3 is TGTGCCAGCAGCCCCCCTGGGTACAGAAACACTGAAGCTTTCTTT. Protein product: CASSPPGYRNTEAFF.